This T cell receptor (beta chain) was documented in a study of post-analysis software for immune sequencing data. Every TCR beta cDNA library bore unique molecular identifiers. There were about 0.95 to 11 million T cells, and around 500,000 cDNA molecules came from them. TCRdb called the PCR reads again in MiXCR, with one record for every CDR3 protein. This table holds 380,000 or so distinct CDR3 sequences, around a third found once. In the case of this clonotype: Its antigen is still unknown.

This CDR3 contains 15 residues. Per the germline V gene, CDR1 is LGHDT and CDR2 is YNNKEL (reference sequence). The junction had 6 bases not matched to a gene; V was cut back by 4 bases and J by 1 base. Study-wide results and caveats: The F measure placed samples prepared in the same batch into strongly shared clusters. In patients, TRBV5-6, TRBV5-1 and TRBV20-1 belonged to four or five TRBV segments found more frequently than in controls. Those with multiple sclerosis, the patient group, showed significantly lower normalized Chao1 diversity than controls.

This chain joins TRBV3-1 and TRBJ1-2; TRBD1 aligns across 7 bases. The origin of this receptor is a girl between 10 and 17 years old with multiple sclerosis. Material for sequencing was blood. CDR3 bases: TGTGCCAGCAGCCTTGGGACAGCTCTTAACTATGGCTACACCTTC. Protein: CASSLGTALNYGYTF.